Following are 28 T cell receptor beta chains from one sample sequenced in a study of HIV-infected children after antiretroviral therapy interruption. Treatment reported: PENTA 11 planned treatment interruption arm or continuous ART arm. RNA-based 3' RACE libraries used unique molecular identifiers. TCRdb passed the 3' RACE reads through MiXCR, listing each CDR3 protein once. The sample shows about 89,000 distinct CDR3 sequences, around 6.9% of them seen only once. The sample here was CD45RA+ CD4+ T cells from PBMCs, pooled from several time points, taken from a donor given antiretroviral therapy, either interrupted or continuous. The sample's subset: naive CD4+ CD45RA+ CD45RO- T cells. The receptors shown here come from a pool of human donors with HIV.

This clonotype was observed many times. This chain joins TRBV25-1 and TRBJ2-7; TRBD1 matches at 9 bases. From germline, CDR1 is MGHDK and CDR2 SYGVNS. The CDR3 loop spans 18 amino acids. V shed 3 bases and J 4 bases; nucleotides not matched to a gene: 16. CDR3 nucleotide sequence: TGTGCCAGCAGTGACCGACCCTACGGACAGGGGACCCCTTACGAGCAGTACTTC. Residues: CASSDRPYGQGTPYEQYF.

This clonotype has only a few counts. The chain joins TRBV20-1 to TRBJ1-5; a weak D match, TRBD1 (5 bases). This CDR3 has 13 amino acids. The germline gives CDR1 DFQATT, CDR2 SNEGSKA (reference sequence). Trimming left V 0 bases short and J 5 bases short, with 8 bases between. The CDR3 here is CSAREGGYQPQHF. CDR3 sequence (DNA): TGCAGTGCTAGAGAGGGGGGATATCAGCCCCAGCATTTT.

This clonotype turned up a few times. Being one base from a much bigger clone, this may be a read error. The rearrangement links TRBV14 to TRBJ1-5; unclear D gene. Germline lookup yields CDR1 SGHDN and CDR2 FVKESK. This CDR3 is built from 12 residues. The CDR3 here is CANSQGSQPQHF. CDR3 coding DNA: TGTGCCAACAGCCAAGGGAGTCAGCCCCAGCATTTT.

This clonotype has only a few counts. V is TRBV28 and J is TRBJ1-5; TRBD1 matches at 8 bases. CDR1 is MDHEN and CDR2 is SYDVKM in the germline V gene. With 3 bases clipped from V and 0 bases from J, the junction kept 10 bases outside the gene matches. This CDR3 is 18 amino acids long. CDR3 sequence: CASSLDRGQGSSNQPQHF. In nucleotides, the CDR3 is TGTGCCAGCAGTTTGGACCGAGGACAGGGTAGTAGCAATCAGCCCCAGCATTTT.

This clonotype was found many times. V and J are TRBV29-1 and TRBJ1-2; no clear D. CDR3 length equals 12 residues. Germline values: CDR1 SQVTM, CDR2 ANQGSEA. The germline V and J ends were trimmed by 7 bases and 4 bases, with 13 bases remaining between them. The CDR3 protein is CSAAYRSYGYTF. Written as DNA, the CDR3 is TGCAGCGCTGCATATAGATCCTATGGCTACACCTTC.

This clonotype was found many times. The rearrangement uses TRBV2 and TRBJ2-1, with TRBD1 matching over 10 bases. Germline loops: CDR1 SNHLY, CDR2 FYNNEI. The CDR3 runs to 16 residues. J gave up 5 bases and V 5 bases, and 9 bases lay outside the gene matches. The CDR3 DNA reads as TGTGCCAGCAGTCCAAGACAGGGGGCGTTCGACAATGAGCAGTTCTTC. Protein product: CASSPRQGAFDNEQFF.

This clonotype came up once. The V and J genes are TRBV24-1 and TRBJ1-4; D remains ambiguous. Trimming shortened V by 9 bases and J by 8 bases, and 15 bases separated the two germline ends. There are 13 residues in the CDR3. Germline V gene lookup returns CDR1 KGHDR and CDR2 SFDVKD. The CDR3 loop reads CATQNGVVEKLFF. CDR3 nucleotides: TGTGCCACCCAAAACGGCGTAGTGGAAAAACTGTTTTTT.

This clonotype was seen many times. The chain uses TRBV5-1 and TRBJ1-1; 8 nucleotides agree with TRBD1. Germline-derived CDR1 and CDR2 are SGHRS and YFSETQ. V gave up 4 bases and J gave up 4 bases; unmatched junction bases: 12. The CDR3 has 16 amino acids. The CDR3 coding sequence is TGCGCCAGCAGCCCTGGACAGGGTAGGATTGGCACTGAAGCTTTCTTT. Amino acids: CASSPGQGRIGTEAFF.

This clonotype was seen repeatedly, ten times or more. The chain employs TRBV14 and TRBJ1-3; D remains ambiguous. The germline V gene encodes CDR1 SGHDN and CDR2 FVKESK. V dropped 7 bases and J dropped 10 bases, with 17 bases sitting between them. This CDR3 contains 13 residues. CDR3 sequence (DNA): TGTGCCAGCAAGAGGACCGGGGATTTGACCATATATTTT. Translated: CASKRTGDLTIYF.

This clonotype was detected many times. This chain links TRBV18 with TRBJ1-5; tentative D call: TRBD1 (5 bases). The germline gives CDR1 KGHSH, CDR2 LQKENI. CDR3 length equals 16 residues. Trimming cost V 2 bases and J 6 bases, with 17 bases left between them. The CDR3 DNA follows: TGTGCCAGCTCACCATCGAACGGGCAGGGTGGTCAGCCCCAGCATTTT. Translating gives CASSPSNGQGGQPQHF.

Ten or more counts support this clonotype. In nucleotides, the CDR3 is TGTGCCATATTACCTTTGGGGATCGATAGCGATAATGGCTACACCTTC. This sequence encodes CAILPLGIDSDNGYTF. The chain carries TRBV7-9 and TRBJ1-2, with no clear D. The CDR3 loop spans 16 amino acids. Germline-derived CDR1 and CDR2 are SEHNR and FQNEAQ (reference sequence). Trimming left V 10 bases short and J 6 bases short, with 27 bases between.

This clonotype has ten or more counts. The CDR3 bases are TGCGCCAGCAGTCGAGGGATGGGATGGTCACCCCTCCACTTT. Protein: CASSRGMGWSPLHF. The V gene is TRBV10-1, the J gene TRBJ1-6; D uncertain. V lost 5 bases to trimming and J lost 10 bases, with 15 bases between them. The CDR3 is made up of 14 amino acids. Germline V gene data show CDR1 as WNHNN and CDR2 as SYGVQD (reference sequence).

At least ten counts were recorded for this clonotype. The rearrangement links TRBV5-4 to TRBJ2-1; 10 bases match TRBD2. Looked up from germline, CDR1 is SGHNT and CDR2 is YYREEE (reference sequence). The CDR3 sequence is 15 residues long. J lost 8 bases, V lost 1 base, and 6 bases had no gene match. CDR3 coding DNA: TGTGCCAGCAGCTTGCAGTTAGCGGGAGGAGATGAGCAGTTCTTC. Residues: CASSLQLAGGDEQFF.

The sample holds many counts of this clonotype. This chain joins TRBV24-1 and TRBJ2-1; D is perhaps TRBD1 (6 bases). The CDR3 loop spans 16 amino acids. Per germline, CDR1 KGHDR and CDR2 SFDVKD. Trimming removed 3 bases from V and 3 bases from J, with 14 bases in between. The CDR3: CATSDPYRDGYNEQFF. The CDR3 DNA follows: TGTGCCACCAGTGATCCCTACAGGGACGGCTACAATGAGCAGTTCTTC.

This clonotype was detected many times. The chain links TRBV6-2 or TRBV6-3 to TRBJ2-5; D is uncertain. Germline CDR1 is MNHEY and CDR2 is SVGEGT. This CDR3 region has 13 residues. The V and J ends lost 4 bases and 5 bases respectively, with 11 bases between them. CDR3 bases: TGTGCCAGCAGTTCCGGTCAACGGGAGACCCAGTACTTC. It specifies CASSSGQRETQYF.

This clonotype came up many times. The chain combines TRBV10-3 with TRBJ2-1, with 9 bases that match TRBD1. Germline V gene sequence: CDR1 ENHRY, CDR2 SYGVKD. V gave up 9 bases and J gave up 5 bases; unmatched junction bases: 11. The CDR3 contains 15 residues. The CDR3 reads CAIGPGQGSNNEQFF. The CDR3 nucleotides read TGTGCCATAGGACCGGGACAGGGATCGAACAATGAGCAGTTCTTC.

For this clonotype: Since a much larger clone is just one base distant, this may be a read error. The genes are TRBV12-3 or TRBV12-4 and TRBJ2-7; 10 positions match TRBD2. With V trimmed by 6 bases and J by 3 bases, 11 bases remained unmatched. The CDR3 has 16 amino acids. The CDR3, as DNA: TGTGCCAGCAGCCACTTGACAGCGGGAGGGTTCTACGAGCAGTACTTC. It translates to CASSHLTAGGFYEQYF.

This rearrangement joins TRBV29-1 to TRBJ1-1, with TRBD1 matching 7 bases. Germline V lookup: CDR1 SQVTM, CDR2 ANQGSEA. The CDR3 sequence is 13 residues long. V shed 6 bases and J 0 bases; nucleotides not matched to a gene: 4. The CDR3 is CSVKTGLNTEAFF. CDR3 in DNA: TGCAGCGTCAAGACAGGGCTGAACACTGAAGCTTTCTTT.

This clonotype was detected ten times or more. The chain couples TRBV6-4 to TRBJ2-3, with 8 bases fitting TRBD1. The CDR3 consists of 16 residues. Trimming cost V 0 bases and J 6 bases; bases outside gene matches: 8. Germline loops: CDR1 MRHNA, CDR2 SNTAGT. CDR3 amino acids: CASSDSPAGGLDTQYF. CDR3 bases: TGTGCCAGCAGTGACTCTCCAGCAGGGGGCTTGGATACGCAGTATTTT.

This clonotype was picked up many times. The chain employs TRBV14 and TRBJ1-1, with TRBD1 identical over 9 bases. The length of the CDR3 is 18 residues. Per the germline V gene, CDR1 is SGHDN and CDR2 is FVKESK. The V and J ends lost 5 bases and 0 bases, in that order; junction bases with no gene match: 13. The CDR3 reads CASSFRTGVGNMNTEAFF. CDR3 DNA: TGTGCCAGCAGCTTCCGGACAGGGGTGGGCAATATGAACACTGAAGCTTTCTTT.

This clonotype was counted ten times or more. This chain joins TRBV5-1 and TRBJ2-1, with a possible D match to TRBD1 (6 bases). CDR3 length: 13 amino acids. V was shortened by 4 bases and J by 8 bases, with 13 bases between the two germline ends. In germline, CDR1 is SGHRS, CDR2 YFSETQ. The chain's CDR3 is CASSRGHGYEQFF. Written as DNA, the CDR3 is TGCGCCAGCAGCAGGGGACATGGCTATGAGCAGTTCTTC. Based on the CDR3 plus reference TRBV5-1 and TRBJ2-1, the full variable domain is KAGVTQTPRYLIKTRGQQVTLSCSPISGHRSVSWYQQTPGQGLQFLFEYFSETQRNKGNFPGRFSGRQFSNSRSEMNVSTLELGDSALYLCASSRGHGYEQFFGPGTRLTVL.

In its sample, this clonotype was seen many times. The chain links TRBV7-3 to TRBJ1-1; maybe TRBD1 (5 bases). The germline gives CDR1 SGHTA, CDR2 FQGTGA. Trimming removed 1 base from V and 3 bases from J, with 6 bases in between. The CDR3 length is 13 residues. CDR3 nucleotides: TGTGCCAGCAGCTTAAGCAGGGACACTGAAGCTTTCTTT. Amino acids: CASSLSRDTEAFF.

This clonotype came up many times. The gene calls are TRBV5-1 and TRBJ2-5; D is undetermined. Germline assignment: CDR1 SGHRS and CDR2 YFSETQ. V was cut by 0 bases and J by 1 base, with 16 bases left in between. The CDR3 has 17 amino acids. CDR3 region: CASSLVRALPTQETQYF. CDR3 nucleotides: TGCGCCAGCAGCTTGGTTCGGGCTCTACCTACCCAAGAGACCCAGTACTTC.

The chain has TRBV15 and TRBJ1-6; 7 bases are a match to TRBD1. CDR1 LNHNV and CDR2 YYDKDF come from the germline V gene (reference sequence). The CDR3 runs 15 residues. After removal of 5 bases from V and 3 bases from J, the junction contained 4 bases not matched to a gene. The CDR3 loop is CATSEGQNYNSPLHF. The CDR3 DNA follows: TGTGCCACCAGCGAGGGACAGAACTATAATTCACCCCTCCACTTT.

V gene TRBV5-4 combines with J gene TRBJ2-5, with 9 bases that match TRBD2. Germline V lookup: CDR1 SGHNT, CDR2 YYREEE (reference sequence). This CDR3 contains 16 residues. V was clipped by 0 bases and J by 3 bases; unmatched bases: 6. As DNA, the CDR3 is TGTGCCAGCAGCTTGGGGCCGACTAGCGGTAAAGAGACCCAGTACTTC. This sequence encodes CASSLGPTSGKETQYF.

This clonotype was counted ten times or more. CDR3 amino acids: CASRYLGGEQYF. The CDR3, as DNA: TGTGCCAGCAGGTACCTGGGAGGCGAGCAGTACTTC. V is TRBV6-2 or TRBV6-3 and J is TRBJ2-7; perhaps TRBD2 as D (6 bases). The CDR3 is 12 residues long. The germline V gene encodes CDR1 MNHEY and CDR2 SVGEGT. With 6 bases removed from V and 6 bases from J, the gap between germline ends came to 12 bases.

This clonotype was seen ten or more times. V is TRBV20-1 and J is TRBJ2-3; D ambiguous. The CDR3 contains 14 residues. V lost 7 bases and J lost 6, with 20 bases in between. Germline CDR1 is DFQATT and CDR2 is SNEGSKA (reference sequence). CDR3 amino acids: CSVLHIRMGDTQYF. CDR3 in DNA: TGCAGTGTTCTACATATTCGTATGGGGGATACGCAGTATTTT.

Ten or more counts support this clonotype. The chain has TRBV6-1 and TRBJ2-1, with D possibly being TRBD1 or TRBD2 (5 bases each). The length of the CDR3 is 15 residues. Germline V gives CDR1 MNHNS, CDR2 SASEGT. Trimming removed 2 bases at V and 0 bases at J, with 8 bases between. The CDR3 loop is CASSERGSSYNEQFF. The CDR3 DNA reads as TGTGCCAGCAGTGAACGGGGCAGCTCCTACAATGAGCAGTTCTTC.